This T cell receptor beta chain comes out of a study of technical replicates of blood from several donors. The method was immunoSEQ multiplex PCR; TCRdb's version includes in-frame clones alone and lacks a portion of them. The sample has about 100,000 clones, 95% seen once. The receptor was derived from a human donor in good health. The specimen was T cells isolated from PBMCs.

CDR3 in DNA: TGTGCCAGCAGTTACCAGGGTTACAATGAGCAGTTCTTC. This encodes CASSYQGYNEQFF. The V gene is TRBV6-5, the J gene TRBJ2-1; the D gene is possibly TRBD1 (5 bases). The CDR3 is 13 amino acids. The germline CDR1 and CDR2 sequences are MNHEY and SVGAGI. Trimming shortened V by 2 bases and J by 4 bases, and 6 bases separated the two germline ends.